What follows is one TCR beta chain and its context. What it binds is not known. This CDR3 contains 15 residues. Germline CDR1 is SNHLY and CDR2 is FYNNEI. Unmatched junction bases numbered 3, after V lost 4 bases and J lost 1 base. 13 Jbeta primers and 60 Vbeta primers were used for the PCR. The protocol was immunoSEQ multiplex PCR, while the TCRdb copy is restricted to in-frame clones and leaves out a portion. The listing records 200,000 to 250,000 clones. The source of the sample is a study of cytomegalovirus exposure and HLA in healthy donors. Study overall: A previous analysis identified 95 million to 120 million unique TCR beta sequences derived from approximately 190 million T cells. Study-level results: Follow-up analysis later connected one missense variant in DCLRE1C with trimming of TCR beta V- and J-genes. TRBV6-2, TRBV6-3 and some other V segments were excluded as indistinguishable.

The sequenced sample was PBMCs. The chain is built from TRBV2 and TRBJ1-4; 7 bases line up with TRBD1. The receptor comes from a woman in her 30s in good health and CMV-seropositive. The CDR3 coding sequence is TGTGCCAGCAGTGGCCAGGGGGGAACTAATGAAAAACTGTTTTTT. It codes for CASSGQGGTNEKLFF.